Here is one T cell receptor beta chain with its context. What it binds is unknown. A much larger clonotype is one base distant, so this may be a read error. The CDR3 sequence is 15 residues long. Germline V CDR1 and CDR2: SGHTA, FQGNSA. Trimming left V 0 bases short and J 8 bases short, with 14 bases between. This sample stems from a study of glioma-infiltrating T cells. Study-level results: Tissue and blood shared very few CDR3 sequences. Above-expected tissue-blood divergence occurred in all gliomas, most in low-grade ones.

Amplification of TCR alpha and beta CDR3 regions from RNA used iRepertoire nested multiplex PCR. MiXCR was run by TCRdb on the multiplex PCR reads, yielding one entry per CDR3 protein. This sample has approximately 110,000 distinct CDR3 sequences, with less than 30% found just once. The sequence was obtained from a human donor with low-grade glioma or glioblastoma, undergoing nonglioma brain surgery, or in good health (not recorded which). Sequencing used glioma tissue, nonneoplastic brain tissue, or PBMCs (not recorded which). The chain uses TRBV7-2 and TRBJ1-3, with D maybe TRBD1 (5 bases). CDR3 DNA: TGTGCCAGCAGCTTAGCAAAACAGGATCTGGACACCATATATTTT. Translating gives CASSLAKQDLDTIYF.